The source of this T cell receptor beta chain is a study of cytomegalovirus exposure and HLA in healthy donors. Study conclusions and caveats: Earlier findings revealed that most TCR beta V segments proved productive either about 90% or about 30% of the time.

CDR1 and CDR2 from the germline V gene are SGHVS and FNYEAQ. V lost 5 bases to trimming and J lost 0 bases; unmatched junction nucleotides: 7. CDR3 length: 17 amino acids. On this clone: Its antigen is as yet unknown.

The PCR ran on 60 Vbeta and 13 Jbeta primers. TCRdb's table, derived via immunoSEQ multiplex PCR, lists solely in-frame clones and lacks some. The table has fewer than 250,000 clones, around 90% seen once. The sequenced sample was PBMCs. V is TRBV7-6 and J is TRBJ2-3, with 11 bases lining up with TRBD2. The source of this sequence is a woman aged 18-29 years in good health and CMV-seronegative. The CDR3 bases are TGTGCCAGCAGCCCTGCGGGACTAGCGGCAAGCACAGATACGCAGTATTTT. This encodes CASSPAGLAASTDTQYF.